Presented here are 26 T cell receptor beta chains from one specimen sequenced in a study of type 1 regulatory T cells (dated by TCRdb to the early 2020s). Their recognized antigens are unknown. Overall study outcomes, separate from this receptor: A more restricted TCR repertoire was observed in Tr1 cells than in non-Tr1 cells, and this restriction was interpreted in the study as alloantigen-induced clonal expansion.

This sample was sequenced with an Illumina MiSeq. The public reads were run again by TCRdb, first through fastp at Q25 and then through MiXCR, and only productive beta chains were kept. Every CDR3 protein is listed once, alongside the most common genes and DNA of its rows. A total of fewer than 80,000 distinct CDR3 sequences appear in this sample, less than 25% of them only once. The ten largest account for roughly 8.3% of the sample. Sequencing input: cultured type 1 regulatory T (Tr1) cells, either the whole culture or a sorted fraction (not recorded which). According to the study, the label for this sample's cell subset or site signals: type 1 regulatory T cells sorted from the T-allo10 product. The source of these receptors is a human donor in good health.

The chain combines TRBV6-2 or TRBV6-3 with TRBJ2-1, with a possible D match to TRBD1 (6 bases). The germline gives CDR1 MNHEY, CDR2 SVGEGT. Trimming shortened V by 2 bases and J by 5 bases, and 13 bases separated the two germline ends. CDR3 size: 15 residues. CDR3 nucleotide sequence: TGTGCCAGCAGTTACATAGGGACACCGAACAATGAGCAGTTCTTC. The encoded protein is CASSYIGTPNNEQFF.

This clonotype was found many times. This chain connects TRBV12-3 or TRBV12-4 to TRBJ1-4; no reliable D call. The V end lost 3 bases, the J end lost 3 bases, and 8 bases lay between the germline ends. The CDR3 extends over 14 amino acids. CDR3 in DNA: TGTGCCAGCAGTTTCTCGGGCCCTAATGAAAAACTGTTTTTT. Amino acid sequence: CASSFSGPNEKLFF.

There are a few counts of this clonotype. The J gene is TRBJ2-1, the V gene TRBV7-3, with a tentative D call TRBD2 (6 bases). This CDR3 has 12 amino acids. Germline assignment: CDR1 SGHTA and CDR2 FQGTGA. Trimming removed 2 bases from V and 10 bases from J, with 9 bases in between. CDR3 residues: CASSLGTSEQFF. DNA for the CDR3: TGTGCCAGCAGCTTAGGCACTAGCGAGCAGTTCTTC.

Comments on this clonotype: A much larger clone differs by one base, so this may be a read error. It is likely a read error, because the conserved phenylalanine at the end of the CDR3 is missing. The chain combines TRBV7-9 with TRBJ2-1; 10 bases fit TRBD2. The ends lost 10 bases at V and 8 bases at J; junction bases unmatched: 8. This CDR3 contains 13 residues. Germline V gene data show CDR1 as SEHNR and CDR2 as FQNEAQ (reference sequence). CDR3 DNA: TGTGCCACCCACCTAGCGGGAGCCCATGAGCAGTTCTCC. Protein: CATHLAGAHEQFS.

V and J are TRBV29-1 and TRBJ2-3; perhaps D is TRBD1 or TRBD2 (6 bases each). Germline V gene data show CDR1 as SQVTM and CDR2 as ANQGSEA. V was shortened by 4 bases and J by 5 bases, with 10 bases between the two germline ends. The CDR3 has 12 residues. The CDR3 is CSVVRGGDTQYF. The CDR3 bases are TGCAGCGTTGTCAGGGGAGGAGATACGCAGTATTTT.

The rearrangement joins TRBV7-2 to TRBJ2-7; 12 positions match TRBD2. The CDR3 is made up of 13 amino acids. J gave up 1 base and V 11 bases, and 3 bases lay outside the gene matches. Germline V CDR1 and CDR2: SGHTA, FQGNSA. CDR3 sequence: CAAGLAGSYEQYF. CDR3 in DNA: TGTGCCGCCGGACTAGCGGGATCCTACGAGCAGTACTTC. Based on the CDR3 plus reference TRBV7-2 and TRBJ2-7, the full variable domain is GAGVSQSPSNKVTEKGKDVELRCDPISGHTALYWYRQSLGQGLEFLIYFQGNSAPDKSGLPSDRFSAERTGGSVSTLTIQRTQQEDSAVYLCAAGLAGSYEQYFGPGTRLTVT.

This clonotype was recorded once. The chain combines TRBV6-5 with TRBJ2-7; tentative D call: TRBD2 (6 bases). Germline CDR1 and CDR2: MNHEY and SVGAGI. Trimming shortened V by 2 bases and J by 3 bases, and 26 bases separated the two germline ends. The CDR3 consists of 19 residues. CDR3 bases: TGTGCCAGCAGTTACGGGCCGATCAAGGCGGGGAGGCCTTTCTACGAGCAGTACTTC. It codes for CASSYGPIKAGRPFYEQYF.

A note on this clonotype: Just one base apart from a much larger clone, this may be a read error. The chain has TRBV7-3 and TRBJ2-1; D might be TRBD2 (6 bases). The CDR3 has 14 residues. Germline CDR1 reads SGHTA; CDR2 reads FQGTGA. CDR3 DNA sequence: TGTGCCAACAGCATGGGGGGACTCTACAATGAGCAGTTCTTC. It specifies CANSMGGLYNEQFF.

This clonotype has more than one count but fewer than ten. This chain joins TRBV3-1 and TRBJ2-7, with a tentative D call TRBD2 (6 bases). The CDR3 is 13 residues long. V was cut by 4 bases and J by 5 bases, with 12 bases left in between. Per the germline V gene, CDR1 is LGHDT and CDR2 is YNNKEL (reference sequence). DNA for the CDR3: TGTGCCAGCAGCCCCCCAGGAGGGGACGAGCAGTACTTC. Its translation: CASSPPGGDEQYF.

The CDR3 sequence: CASSYSGQDLYEQYF. The CDR3 coding sequence is TGTGCCAGCAGTTACTCGGGACAAGACCTCTACGAGCAGTACTTC. The rearrangement joins TRBV6-6 to TRBJ2-7; perhaps TRBD1 as D (6 bases). CDR1 is MNHNY, CDR2 SVGAGI, per germline (reference sequence). This CDR3 is 15 amino acids long. V shed 0 bases and J shed 3 bases, with 12 bases lying between them.

This clonotype was counted only a few times. This sequence joins TRBV5-1 and TRBJ2-7; the match to TRBD2 covers 12 bases. CDR3 size: 15 residues. CDR1 and CDR2 (germline): SGHRS, YFSETQ. With 3 bases clipped from V and 4 bases from J, the junction kept 5 bases outside the gene matches. The CDR3 DNA sequence: TGCGCCAGCAGCTCCGGACTAGCGGGACCATACGAGCAGTACTTC. It translates to CASSSGLAGPYEQYF.

This clonotype was observed a few times. The chain uses TRBV5-1 and TRBJ2-2; D is unclear. This CDR3 is 13 amino acids long. CDR1 SGHRS and CDR2 YFSETQ come from the germline V gene. Trimming took off 4 bases at V and 2 bases at J, with 6 bases between the two ends. The CDR3, as DNA: TGCGCCAGCAGCCACGGAAACACCGGGGAGCTGTTTTTT. Its protein is CASSHGNTGELFF.

This chain connects TRBV29-1 to TRBJ1-2; 8 nucleotides agree with TRBD1. The germline CDR1 and CDR2 sequences are SQVTM and ANQGSEA. J was trimmed by 8 bases and V by 7 bases; bases with no gene match: 12. The CDR3 is 13 residues long. The CDR3 reads CSALQDRVGGYTF. The CDR3, as DNA: TGCAGCGCCCTCCAGGACAGGGTGGGAGGCTACACCTTC.

As regards this clonotype: Possible read error: a much larger clone is one base away. J is TRBJ2-1 and V is TRBV6-6, with D unresolved. This CDR3 is built from 13 residues. The V gene's germline CDR1 is MNHNY and CDR2 SVGAGI (reference sequence). V lost 0 bases and J 5 bases, leaving 5 bases between the germline ends. The CDR3 loop reads CASSYSDNNEQFF. CDR3 DNA sequence: TGTGCCAGCAGTTACTCCGACAACAATGAGCAGTTCTTC.

This clonotype was picked up a small number of times. The rearrangement uses TRBV27 and TRBJ1-1; 7 bases are shared with TRBD1. Germline V gene sequence: CDR1 MNHEY, CDR2 SMNVEV (reference sequence). Germline trimming cut 0 bases from V and 9 bases from J; bases unmatched to any gene: 4. The CDR3 loop spans 13 amino acids. In DNA, the CDR3 is TGTGCCAGCAGTTTATCCCCGGACAGGCAAGCTTTCTTT. Its translation is CASSLSPDRQAFF.

This clonotype was detected a few times. J is TRBJ2-1 and V is TRBV7-3, with 13 bases aligning to TRBD2. J was trimmed by 13 bases and V by 5 bases; bases with no gene match: 8. Germline-derived CDR1 and CDR2 are SGHTA and FQGTGA. The CDR3 loop spans 14 amino acids. The CDR3 DNA sequence: TGTGCCAGCAGCCTAGGACTAGCGGGAGCTAAACAGTTCTTC. Protein sequence: CASSLGLAGAKQFF.

The rearrangement joins TRBV5-1 to TRBJ1-4; no firm D call. V was pared by 1 base and J by 8 bases, with 9 bases between. This CDR3 spans 13 amino acids. The germline gives CDR1 SGHRS, CDR2 YFSETQ. The chain's CDR3 is CASSLIPEEKLFF. Here the CDR3 DNA reads TGCGCCAGCAGCTTGATCCCCGAGGAAAAACTGTTTTTT. Complete variable domain (other parts from reference TRBV5-1 and TRBJ1-4): KAGVTQTPRYLIKTRGQQVTLSCSPISGHRSVSWYQQTPGQGLQFLFEYFSETQRNKGNFPGRFSGRQFSNSRSEMNVSTLELGDSALYLCASSLIPEEKLFFGSGTQLSVL.

This sequence joins TRBV7-6 and TRBJ2-3; D may be TRBD1 (7 bases). Deletions cut 1 base from V and 3 bases from J, with 14 bases between. The V gene's germline CDR1 is SGHVS and CDR2 FNYEAQ. The CDR3 is made up of 16 amino acids. The DNA for the CDR3 is TGTGCCAGCAGCTTAGACGCAGGGGGGAGTACAGATACGCAGTATTTT. The encoded protein is CASSLDAGGSTDTQYF.

The chain joins TRBV20-1 to TRBJ2-3, with TRBD2 matching over 9 bases. Germline V gives CDR1 DFQATT, CDR2 SNEGSKA (reference sequence). The CDR3 extends over 14 amino acids. V lost 6 bases, J lost 5 bases, and 9 bases stayed unmatched. CDR3 in amino acids: CSAHLAGVRDTQYF. In DNA form, the CDR3 reads TGCAGTGCCCACTTAGCGGGAGTCAGAGATACGCAGTATTTT.

This rearrangement joins TRBV5-1 to TRBJ2-1, with D unclear. In germline, CDR1 is SGHRS, CDR2 YFSETQ. The CDR3 totals 17 residues. V gave up 0 bases and J gave up 5 bases, with 18 bases separating them. In nucleotides, the CDR3 is TGCGCCAGCAGCTTGGTTTTATCGTTTCCACAAAACAATGAGCAGTTCTTC. Amino acids: CASSLVLSFPQNNEQFF.

This clonotype was detected many times. This rearrangement joins TRBV27 to TRBJ2-2; tentatively, D is TRBD1 (5 bases). This CDR3 is 15 amino acids long. Per the germline V gene, CDR1 is MNHEY and CDR2 is SMNVEV (reference sequence). V was cut by 2 bases and J by 2 bases, with 9 bases left in between. The chain's CDR3 is CASSLVQGNTGELFF. The CDR3 DNA reads TGTGCCAGCAGTTTAGTCCAGGGAAACACCGGGGAGCTGTTTTTT.

The chain employs TRBV5-1 and TRBJ1-4; no reliable D call. V lost 2 bases, J lost 2 bases, and 7 bases lay in between. There are 14 residues in the CDR3. Per the germline V gene, CDR1 is SGHRS and CDR2 is YFSETQ. The CDR3 spells CASSFTGTNEKLFF. The CDR3 nucleotides read TGCGCCAGCAGCTTCACGGGTACTAATGAAAAACTGTTTTTT. The variable domain in full, with the rest retrieved from reference TRBV5-1 and TRBJ1-4, is KAGVTQTPRYLIKTRGQQVTLSCSPISGHRSVSWYQQTPGQGLQFLFEYFSETQRNKGNFPGRFSGRQFSNSRSEMNVSTLELGDSALYLCASSFTGTNEKLFFGSGTQLSVL.

This clonotype came up a few times. The chain recombines TRBV19 with TRBJ2-3; D not certain. V dropped 3 bases and J dropped 6 bases, with 4 bases sitting between them. The V gene's germline CDR1 is LNHDA and CDR2 SQIVND (reference sequence). The CDR3 is 11 residues long. The CDR3 protein is CASSIVDTQYF. The DNA for the CDR3 is TGTGCCAGTAGTATTGTGGATACGCAGTATTTT. Supplemented by reference TRBV19 and TRBJ2-3, the full variable domain reads DGGITQSPKYLFRKEGQNVTLSCEQNLNHDAMYWYRQDPGQGLRLIYYSQIVNDFQKGDIAEGYSVSREKKESFPLTVTSAQKNPTAFYLCASSIVDTQYFGPGTRLTVL.

This clonotype was counted ten times or more. The chain joins TRBV5-1 to TRBJ2-1; TRBD2 matches 8 bases. V gave up 1 base and J gave up 12 bases; unmatched junction bases: 6. Germline lookup yields CDR1 SGHRS and CDR2 YFSETQ. The CDR3 contains 13 residues. The CDR3 region has the DNA TGCGCCAGCAGCTTGACCCGGGAGGGTGTGCAGTTCTTC. Translating it yields CASSLTREGVQFF.

The chain uses TRBV20-1 and TRBJ2-5; 10 bases line up with TRBD2. Unmatched junction bases numbered 5, after V lost 6 bases and J lost 4 bases. Germline V gene sequence: CDR1 DFQATT, CDR2 SNEGSKA (reference sequence). The CDR3 consists of 13 residues. The DNA of the CDR3 is TGCAGTGCCCACCTAGCGGGAGCAGAGACCCAGTACTTC. Protein sequence: CSAHLAGAETQYF.

This clonotype was counted between two and nine times. The chain combines TRBV4-2 with TRBJ2-7, with D uncertain. This CDR3 is 15 amino acids long. Trimming shortened V by 0 bases and J by 1 base, and 10 bases separated the two germline ends. The germline CDR1 and CDR2 sequences are LGHNA and YNFKEQ. In nucleotides, the CDR3 is TGTGCCAGCAGCCAAGAACCGGGCCGATCCTACGAGCAGTACTTC. Translation gives CASSQEPGRSYEQYF.